The T cell receptor beta chain under discussion was sequenced for a study of blood T cell repertoires in COVID-19. Sequencing was performed with immunoSEQ multiplex PCR; in TCRdb, only in-frame clones are kept and a portion is missing. This table holds more than 95,000 clones, roughly four fifths found once. CDR3 length equals 13 residues. CDR1 SGHRS and CDR2 YFSETQ come from the germline V gene. Trimming took 1 base from V and 5 from J, leaving 8 bases between them. The sequencing input was peripheral blood. The chain links TRBV5-1 to TRBJ2-3; D gene uncertain. The TCR sequence derives from a woman in her 50s with acute or convalescent COVID-19. CDR3 nucleotides: TGCGCCAGCAGCTTGTTCATTAGAGATACGCAGTATTTT. Translation: CASSLFIRDTQYF. Supplemented by reference TRBV5-1 and TRBJ2-3, the full variable domain reads KAGVTQTPRYLIKTRGQQVTLSCSPISGHRSVSWYQQTPGQGLQFLFEYFSETQRNKGNFPGRFSGRQFSNSRSEMNVSTLELGDSALYLCASSLFIRDTQYFGPGTRLTVL.